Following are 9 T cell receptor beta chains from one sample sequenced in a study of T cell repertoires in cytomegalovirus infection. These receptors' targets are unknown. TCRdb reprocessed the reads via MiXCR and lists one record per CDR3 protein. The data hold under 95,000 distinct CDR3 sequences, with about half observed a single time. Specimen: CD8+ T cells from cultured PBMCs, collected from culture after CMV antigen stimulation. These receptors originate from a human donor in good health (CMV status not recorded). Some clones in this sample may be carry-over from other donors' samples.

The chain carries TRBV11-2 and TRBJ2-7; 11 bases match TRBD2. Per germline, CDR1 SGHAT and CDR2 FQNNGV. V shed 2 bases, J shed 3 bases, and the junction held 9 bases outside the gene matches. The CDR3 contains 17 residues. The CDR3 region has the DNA TGTGCCAGCAGCTTAAGGCTAGCGGGAGGCCCCGGCTACGAGCAGTACTTC. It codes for CASSLRLAGGPGYEQYF.

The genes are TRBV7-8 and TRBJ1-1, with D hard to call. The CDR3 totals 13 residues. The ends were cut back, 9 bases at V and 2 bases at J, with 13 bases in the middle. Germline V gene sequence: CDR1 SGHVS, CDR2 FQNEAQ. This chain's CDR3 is CASMDLLNTEAFF. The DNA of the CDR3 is TGTGCCAGTATGGACCTCCTAAACACTGAAGCTTTCTTT.

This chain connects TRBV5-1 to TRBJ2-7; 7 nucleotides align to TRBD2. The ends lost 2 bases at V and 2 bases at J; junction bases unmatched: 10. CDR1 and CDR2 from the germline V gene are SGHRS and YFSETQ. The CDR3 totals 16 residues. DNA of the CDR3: TGCGCCAGCAGCTTCGGTGGGGAGGGAAAAGCCTACGAGCAGTACTTC. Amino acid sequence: CASSFGGEGKAYEQYF.

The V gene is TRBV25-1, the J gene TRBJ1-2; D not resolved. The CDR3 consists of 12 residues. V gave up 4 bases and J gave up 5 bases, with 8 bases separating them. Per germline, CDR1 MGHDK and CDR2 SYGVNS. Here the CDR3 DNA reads TGTGCCAGCAGTGCCCTAGGATATGGCTACACCTTC. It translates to CASSALGYGYTF.

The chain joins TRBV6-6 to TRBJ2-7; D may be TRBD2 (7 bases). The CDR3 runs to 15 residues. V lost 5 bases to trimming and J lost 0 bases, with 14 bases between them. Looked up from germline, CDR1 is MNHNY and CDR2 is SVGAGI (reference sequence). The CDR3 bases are TGTGCCAGCAGTAGGTTGGGAGGGGGCTCCTACGAGCAGTACTTC. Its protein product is CASSRLGGGSYEQYF.

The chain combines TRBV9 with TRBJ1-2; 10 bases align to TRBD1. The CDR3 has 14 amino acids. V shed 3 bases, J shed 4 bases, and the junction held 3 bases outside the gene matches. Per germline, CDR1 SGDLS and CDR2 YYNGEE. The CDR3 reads CASSDGTGAYGYTF. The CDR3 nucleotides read TGTGCCAGCAGCGACGGGACAGGGGCCTATGGCTACACCTTC.

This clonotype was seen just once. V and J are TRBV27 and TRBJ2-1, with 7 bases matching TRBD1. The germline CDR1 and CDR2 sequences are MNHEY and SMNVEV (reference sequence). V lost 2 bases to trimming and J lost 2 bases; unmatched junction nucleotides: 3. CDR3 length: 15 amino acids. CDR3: CASSLRDRPYNEQFF. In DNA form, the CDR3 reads TGTGCCAGCAGTTTACGGGACAGACCCTACAATGAGCAGTTCTTC.

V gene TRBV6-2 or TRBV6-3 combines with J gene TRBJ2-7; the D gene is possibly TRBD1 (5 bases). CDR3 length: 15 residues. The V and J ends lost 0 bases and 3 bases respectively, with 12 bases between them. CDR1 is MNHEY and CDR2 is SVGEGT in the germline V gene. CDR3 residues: CASSYSIRGLYEQYF. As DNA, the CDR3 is TGTGCCAGCAGTTACTCGATTAGGGGCCTCTACGAGCAGTACTTC.

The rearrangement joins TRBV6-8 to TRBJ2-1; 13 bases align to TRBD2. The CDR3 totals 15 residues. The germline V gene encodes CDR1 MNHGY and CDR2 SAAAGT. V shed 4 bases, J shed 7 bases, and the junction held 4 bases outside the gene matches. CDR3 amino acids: CASSWTSGSGNEQFF. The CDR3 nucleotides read TGTGCCAGCAGTTGGACTAGCGGGAGTGGGAATGAGCAGTTCTTC.